These 17 T cell receptor beta chains were sequenced from one sample in a study of vaccination and CD4 T cells after COVID-19. The treatment denotes: roughly 11-day PBMC culture with coronavirus spike peptide pools or control peptides (ViraFEST assay). For these TCRs, the target antigens are not known. Sequence data for DNA of cultured CD4+ T cells were generated by the Oncomine TCR Beta short-read assay. MiXCR was run by TCRdb on the PCR reads, yielding one entry per CDR3 protein. The table includes about 15,000 distinct CDR3 sequences, 40% to 60% detected once. This specimen was CD4+ T cells from blood, cultured in vitro, taken before SARS-CoV-2 vaccination. The receptors here all came from a human donor who had recovered from COVID-19.

CDR3 nucleotides: TGTGCCAGCAGCTTGGGTGTCTACGAGCAGTACTTC. It yields the protein CASSLGVYEQYF. This chain uses TRBV5-8 with TRBJ2-7; the D is unclear. The CDR3 extends over 12 amino acids. Germline V gene data show CDR1 as SGHTS and CDR2 as YDEGEE. The ends were cut back, 0 bases at V and 3 bases at J, with 4 bases in the middle.

This clonotype was seen a few times. This CDR3 is CATSRDFSVDQPQHF. DNA of the CDR3: TGTGCCACCAGCAGAGATTTTTCAGTTGATCAGCCCCAGCATTTT. The chain links TRBV15 to TRBJ1-5; D is uncertain. CDR1 and CDR2 from the germline V gene are LNHNV and YYDKDF (reference sequence). V was pared by 0 bases and J by 5 bases, with 11 bases between. The CDR3 totals 15 residues.

This clonotype has just a few counts. V usage is TRBV19 and J usage is TRBJ1-2; the match to TRBD1 covers 9 bases. The CDR3 extends over 13 amino acids. From germline, CDR1 is LNHDA and CDR2 SQIVND (reference sequence). V was clipped by 7 bases and J by 6 bases; unmatched bases: 6. CDR3 protein: CASMGTGLHGYTF. In nucleotides, the CDR3 is TGTGCCAGTATGGGGACAGGGCTGCATGGCTACACCTTC. The entire variable domain, with the rest obtained from reference TRBV19 and TRBJ1-2, is as follows: DGGITQSPKYLFRKEGQNVTLSCEQNLNHDAMYWYRQDPGQGLRLIYYSQIVNDFQKGDIAEGYSVSREKKESFPLTVTSAQKNPTAFYLCASMGTGLHGYTFGSGTRLTVV.

The gene calls are TRBV30 and TRBJ2-7; no reliable D call. With 0 bases removed from V and 9 bases from J, the gap between germline ends came to 15 bases. The CDR3 contains 13 residues. CDR1 and CDR2 (germline): GTSNPN, SVGIG (reference sequence). The CDR3 sequence: CAWSVTLPSGQYF. Here the CDR3 DNA reads TGTGCCTGGAGTGTAACCCTACCTAGTGGGCAGTACTTC.

This clonotype was detected once. This chain links TRBV10-1 with TRBJ2-7, with 14 bases that match TRBD2. Germline lookup yields CDR1 WNHNN and CDR2 SYGVQD (reference sequence). The length of the CDR3 is 18 residues. Trimming at V came to 3 bases and at J to 5 bases, leaving 12 bases not matched to a gene. CDR3 nucleotide sequence: TGCGCCAGCAGTGAAAAGGGACAAAGACTAGCGGGAGGGCACGAGCAGTACTTC. It encodes CASSEKGQRLAGGHEQYF.

Worth noting for this clonotype: An end of the junction does not agree with germline; a read error may underlie this. This chain uses TRBV30 with TRBJ1-1, with unresolved D. The CDR3 length is 12 residues. The germline V gene has CDR1 GTSNPN and CDR2 SVGIG (reference sequence). CDR3 residues: CAWSKGNTEAFF. The CDR3 region has the DNA TGCGCCTGGAGCAAGGGGAACACTGAAGCTTTCTTT.

The CDR3 DNA reads TGTGCCAGCGGGGGGACTAGCGGAGTCTTCTTCTACGAGCAGTACTTC. Its protein product is CASGGTSGVFFYEQYF. V and J are TRBV6-2 or TRBV6-3 and TRBJ2-7; 11 bases match TRBD2. Looked up from germline, CDR1 is MNHEY and CDR2 is SVGEGT. With 8 bases clipped from V and 3 bases from J, the junction kept 12 bases outside the gene matches. The CDR3 covers 16 residues.

The chain joins TRBV5-1 to TRBJ2-3, with D possibly being TRBD1 (5 bases). V was pared by 0 bases and J by 2 bases, with 10 bases between. The CDR3 runs 15 residues. CDR1 SGHRS and CDR2 YFSETQ come from the germline V gene. CDR3 loop: CASSLGDRLTDTQYF. The CDR3 DNA follows: TGCGCCAGCAGCTTGGGAGACAGACTCACAGATACGCAGTATTTT.

This clonotype was found a few times. This chain connects TRBV7-2 to TRBJ2-3, with 13 nucleotides matching TRBD2. The V gene's germline CDR1 is SGHTA and CDR2 FQGNSA. After removal of 4 bases from V and 5 bases from J, the junction contained 6 bases not matched to a gene. The CDR3 has 16 amino acids. CDR3 bases: TGTGCCAGCAGCTCACTAGCGGGAGGGTTTGTAGATACGCAGTATTTT. Amino acids: CASSSLAGGFVDTQYF.

The chain employs TRBV6-1 and TRBJ1-3; 8 nucleotides match TRBD1. This CDR3 contains 15 residues. V was pared by 6 bases and J by 4 bases, with 8 bases of the junction left unmatched. Germline values: CDR1 MNHNS, CDR2 SASEGT. The CDR3 loop is CASRKTGDSGNTIYF. The DNA for the CDR3 is TGTGCCAGCAGAAAGACAGGGGACTCCGGAAACACCATATATTTT.

V and J are TRBV7-3 and TRBJ2-7; 8 positions match TRBD1. V lost 5 bases, J lost 2 bases, and 5 bases stayed unmatched. The CDR3 has 14 residues. CDR1 SGHTA and CDR2 FQGTGA come from the germline V gene. This CDR3 is CASSETGGPYEQYF. CDR3 sequence (DNA): TGTGCCAGCAGCGAAACAGGGGGACCCTACGAGCAGTACTTC. Based on the CDR3 plus reference TRBV7-3 and TRBJ2-7, the full variable domain is GAGVSQTPSNKVTEKGKYVELRCDPISGHTALYWYRQSLGQGPEFLIYFQGTGAADDSGLPNDRFFAVRPEGSVSTLKIQRTERGDSAVYLCASSETGGPYEQYFGPGTRLTVT.

Only a few counts were recorded for this clonotype. The rearrangement links TRBV2 to TRBJ2-7; D might be TRBD1 (6 bases). Germline V gene sequence: CDR1 SNHLY, CDR2 FYNNEI. Trimming pared 8 bases from V and 3 bases from J, leaving 14 bases between. The CDR3 sequence is 13 residues long. The CDR3 DNA reads TGTGCCAGCGACCACCGGGACAACTACGAGCAGTACTTC. It specifies CASDHRDNYEQYF. Based on the CDR3 plus reference TRBV2 and TRBJ2-7, the full variable domain is EPEVTQTPSHQVTQMGQEVILRCVPISNHLYFYWYRQILGQKVEFLVSFYNNEISEKSEIFDDQFSVERPDGSNFTLKIRSTKLEDSAMYFCASDHRDNYEQYFGPGTRLTVT.

The gene calls are TRBV30 and TRBJ2-5; weak D call: TRBD2 (5 bases). Trimming cost V 0 bases and J 1 base, with 21 bases left between them. Germline V gene lookup returns CDR1 GTSNPN and CDR2 SVGIG (reference sequence). The CDR3 totals 18 residues. CDR3 in DNA: TGTGCCTGGAGTGTACCGTCACGTGGAGGACCACCCCAAGAGACCCAGTACTTC. It is translated as CAWSVPSRGGPPQETQYF.

This clonotype was seen more than once but under ten times. The germline gene is not matched at one end of the junction; a read error may be the cause. This chain links TRBV20-1 with TRBJ1-2; no clear D. CDR3 length: 12 residues. The germline gives CDR1 DFQATT, CDR2 SNEGSKA (reference sequence). Here the CDR3 reads CSASSFFSDGAF. The CDR3 DNA sequence: TGCAGTGCTAGCAGTTTTTTCTCGGACGGAGCCTTC.

The V and J genes are TRBV20-1 and TRBJ2-1; 7 bases match TRBD2. The CDR3 runs 16 residues. With V trimmed by 0 bases and J by 4 bases, 9 bases remained unmatched. The V gene's germline CDR1 is DFQATT and CDR2 SNEGSKA (reference sequence). CDR3 loop: CSARDPASGVYNEQFF. For the CDR3, the DNA is TGCAGTGCTAGAGACCCGGCTAGCGGCGTTTACAATGAGCAGTTCTTC.

The chain joins TRBV6-1 to TRBJ1-2; no clear D gene. CDR3 length: 13 residues. Trimming took 6 bases from V and 0 from J, leaving 8 bases between them. The germline CDR1 and CDR2 sequences are MNHNS and SASEGT. CDR3 region: CASSRSTNYGYTF. DNA for the CDR3: TGTGCCAGCAGCAGGAGTACTAACTATGGCTACACCTTC.

The chain carries TRBV18 and TRBJ1-5; D remains ambiguous. V gave up 6 bases and J gave up 6 bases, with 9 bases separating them. Looked up from germline, CDR1 is KGHSH and CDR2 is LQKENI. The CDR3 is made up of 12 amino acids. The CDR3 here is CASSQAGQPQHF. The CDR3 DNA reads as TGTGCCAGCTCCCAGGCGGGTCAGCCCCAGCATTTT.